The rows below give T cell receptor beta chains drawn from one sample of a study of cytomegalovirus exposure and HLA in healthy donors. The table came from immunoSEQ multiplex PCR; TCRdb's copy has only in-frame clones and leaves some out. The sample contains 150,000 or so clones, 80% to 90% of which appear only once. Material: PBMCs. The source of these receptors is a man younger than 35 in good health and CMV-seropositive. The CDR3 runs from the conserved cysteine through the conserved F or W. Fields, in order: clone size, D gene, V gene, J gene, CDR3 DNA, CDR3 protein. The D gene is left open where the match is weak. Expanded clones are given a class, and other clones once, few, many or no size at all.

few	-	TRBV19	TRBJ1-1	TGTGCCAGTAGTCTATCGGGGGCTGAAGCTTTCTTT	CASSLSGAEAFF
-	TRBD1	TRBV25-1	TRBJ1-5	TGTGCCAGCAGTGAAACAGGGGCGGCGGAAGCGGTTCAGCCCCAGCATTTT	CASSETGAAEAVQPQHF
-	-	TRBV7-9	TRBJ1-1	TGTGCCAGCAGCTTAGGTGAACAGGGAAGGAAAGCTTTCTTT	CASSLGEQGRKAFF
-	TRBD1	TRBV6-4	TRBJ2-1	TGTGCCAGCAGCAGGACAGGGTACAATGAGCAGTTCTTC	CASSRTGYNEQFF
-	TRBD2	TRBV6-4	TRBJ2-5	TGTGCCAGCAGGGGAGCCGGGGGGGCGAGAAAGACCCAGTACTTC	CASRGAGGARKTQYF
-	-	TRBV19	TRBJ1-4	TGTGCCAGTAATTGCCGGTTGTTCGGGGAAAAACTGTTTTTT	CASNCRLFGEKLFF
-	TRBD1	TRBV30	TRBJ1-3	TGTGCCTGGGAAGAAAAACAGGGGTTATACACCATATATTTT	CAWEEKQGLYTIYF
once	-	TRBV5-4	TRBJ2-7	TGTGCCAGCAGCTCTTACATAACTACGGGAGAGCAGTACTTC	CASSSYITTGEQYF
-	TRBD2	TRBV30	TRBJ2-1	TGTGCCTGGACCCCAGGTAGGACTAGCGGGGGAAACAATGAGCAGTTCTTC	CAWTPGRTSGGNNEQFF
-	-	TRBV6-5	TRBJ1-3	TGTGCCAGCAGTAACACATGGACTCCTGGAAACACCATATATTTT	CASSNTWTPGNTIYF
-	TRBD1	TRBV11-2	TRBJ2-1	TGTGCCAGCAGCGCGATGACAGGGAAAAGATTCTTC	CASSAMTGKRFF
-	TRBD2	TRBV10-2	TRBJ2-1	TGCGCCAGCAGACTAGCGGGGGGGCCTGGTGAGCAGTTCTTC	CASRLAGGPGEQFF
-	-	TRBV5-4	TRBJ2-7	TGTGCCAGCAGCTTGTTACAGGGTCCCCACTACGAGCAGTACTTC	CASSLLQGPHYEQYF
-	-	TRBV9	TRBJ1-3	TGTGCCAGCAGCGTAGGGCCGACTTTCCATGGACACGGAGACTCTGGAAACACCATATATTTT	CASSVGPTFHGHGDSGNTIYF
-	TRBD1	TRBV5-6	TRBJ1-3	TGTGCCAGCAGCATGACAGGGTTAGACACCATATATTTT	CASSMTGLDTIYF
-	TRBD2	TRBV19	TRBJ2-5	TGTGCCAGTAGTTTTGCTAGCGGGGGCGGAGAGACCCAGTACTTC	CASSFASGGGETQYF
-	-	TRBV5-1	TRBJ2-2	TGCGCCAGCAGCTTGTTACCGGGACCGACTAGTGCCGGGGAGCTGTTTTTT	CASSLLPGPTSAGELFF
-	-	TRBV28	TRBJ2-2	TGTGCCAGCAGTCAATTCACCGGGGAGCTGTTTTTT	CASSQFTGELFF
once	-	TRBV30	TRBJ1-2	TGTGCCTGGAGTGTTGGTACAGCACCCTATGGCTACACCTTC	CAWSVGTAPYGYTF
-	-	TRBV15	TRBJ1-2	TGTGCCACCAGCAGAGTTGGCGGACAGACCTCTTTCTACACCTTC	CATSRVGGQTSFYTF
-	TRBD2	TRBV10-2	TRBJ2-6	TGCGCCAGCAGGGGGACTAGCGGGGGCACGGGGGCCAACGTCCTGACTTTC	CASRGTSGGTGANVLTF
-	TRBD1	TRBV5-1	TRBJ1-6	TGCGCCAGCAGCTTGGGGGTCCAGGGGGCGCCTTCACCCCTCCACTTT	CASSLGVQGAPSPLHF
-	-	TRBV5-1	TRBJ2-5	TGCGCCAGCAGCTTAATCCGCAGGGAACAAGAGACCCAGTACTTC	CASSLIRREQETQYF
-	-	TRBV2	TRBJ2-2	TGTGCCAGCAATCCTACTACAGGGTCCGGGGAGCTGTTTTTT	CASNPTTGSGELFF
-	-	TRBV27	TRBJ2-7	TGTGCCAGCAGTTTCTCCAGCGCGGGTTCCTACGAGCAGTACTTC	CASSFSSAGSYEQYF
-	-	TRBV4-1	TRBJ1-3	TGCGCCAGCAGCCAAGCTACACAGCCCTTCTCTGGAAACACCATATATTTT	CASSQATQPFSGNTIYF
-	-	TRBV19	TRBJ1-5	TGTGCCAGTAAATTAGCGGGCAATCAGCCCCAGCATTTT	CASKLAGNQPQHF
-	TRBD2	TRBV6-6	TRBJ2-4	TGTGCCAGCAGCCCTGGGACTAGTCGGGCCAAAAACATTCAGTACTTC	CASSPGTSRAKNIQYF
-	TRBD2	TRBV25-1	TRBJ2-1	TGTGCCAGCAGTACACTCGGGGGGGGCCGCGATGAGCAGTTCTTC	CASSTLGGGRDEQFF
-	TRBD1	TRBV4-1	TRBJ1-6	TGCGCCAGCAGCCATAAAGGGACAGAATATAATTCACCCCTCCACTTT	CASSHKGTEYNSPLHF
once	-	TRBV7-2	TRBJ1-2	TGTGCCAGCAGCTTAGGTCCAGGGCGGAGCGATGGCTACACCTTC	CASSLGPGRSDGYTF
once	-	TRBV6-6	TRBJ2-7	TGTGCCAGCAGTTACGGAGGTACTCAGGCCTACGAGCAGTACTTC	CASSYGGTQAYEQYF
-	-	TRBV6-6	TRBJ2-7	TGTGCCAGCAGCCTCAGGGGAAGGTACGAGCAGTACTTC	CASSLRGRYEQYF
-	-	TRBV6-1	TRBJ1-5	TGTGCCAGCACGCCGGGTAGCAATCAGCCCCAGCATTTT	CASTPGSNQPQHF
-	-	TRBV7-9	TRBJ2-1	TGTGCCAGCAGTCCCCGGGAAATATACAATGAGCAGTTCTTC	CASSPREIYNEQFF
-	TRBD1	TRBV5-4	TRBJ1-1	TGTGCCAGCAGCTCTATGACAGGGGGGACTGAAGCTTTCTTT	CASSSMTGGTEAFF
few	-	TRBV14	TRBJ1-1	TGTGCCAGCAGCCAAGACAGGAACACTGAAGCTTTCTTT	CASSQDRNTEAFF
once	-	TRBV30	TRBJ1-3	TGTGCCTGGTCCCGCAGTTACGGAAACACCATATATTTT	CAWSRSYGNTIYF
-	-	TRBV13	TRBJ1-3	TGTGCCAGCAGCCAGGTTGGGGGCCATGGAAACACCATATATTTT	CASSQVGGHGNTIYF
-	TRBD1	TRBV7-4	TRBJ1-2	TGTGCCAGCAGCTTTAGGGGACAGGGGGCTCAAGGAGAGGGCTACACCTTC	CASSFRGQGAQGEGYTF
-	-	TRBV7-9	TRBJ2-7	TGTGCCAGCGCCGGACGCGCGGGGCCGAACTCCTACGAGCAGTACTTC	CASAGRAGPNSYEQYF
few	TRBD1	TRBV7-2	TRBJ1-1	TGTGCCAGCAGCCCCCGGGGACAGATGAACACTGAAGCTTTCTTT	CASSPRGQMNTEAFF
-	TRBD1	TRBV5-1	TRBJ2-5	TGCGCCAGCAGCTTGCTGGGACAGGGCGGTCAAGAGACCCAGTACTTC	CASSLLGQGGQETQYF